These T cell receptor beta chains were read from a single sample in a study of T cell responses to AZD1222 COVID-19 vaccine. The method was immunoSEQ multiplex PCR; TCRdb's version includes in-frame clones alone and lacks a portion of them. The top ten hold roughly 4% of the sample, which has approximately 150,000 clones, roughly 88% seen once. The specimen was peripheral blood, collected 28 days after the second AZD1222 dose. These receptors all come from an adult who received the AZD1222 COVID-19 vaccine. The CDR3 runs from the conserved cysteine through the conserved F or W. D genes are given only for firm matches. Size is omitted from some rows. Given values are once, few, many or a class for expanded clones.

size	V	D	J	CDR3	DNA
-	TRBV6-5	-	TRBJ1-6	CASSYVGRASGSPLHF	TGTGCCAGCAGTTACGTAGGCAGGGCAAGCGGTTCACCCCTCCACTTT
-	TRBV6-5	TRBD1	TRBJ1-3	CASSLDRDSGNTIYF	TGTGCCAGCAGTCTAGACAGGGACTCCGGAAACACCATATATTTT
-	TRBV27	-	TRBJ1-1	CASSFGRGSENTEAFF	TGTGCCAGCAGTTTCGGGAGGGGCAGCGAGAACACTGAAGCTTTCTTT
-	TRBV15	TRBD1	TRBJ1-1	CATSSRQGRNTEAFF	TGTGCCACCAGCAGTCGACAGGGACGGAACACTGAAGCTTTCTTT
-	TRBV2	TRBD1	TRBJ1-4	CASSERGQGYEKLFF	TGTGCCAGCAGTGAAAGGGGACAGGGCTATGAAAAACTGTTTTTT
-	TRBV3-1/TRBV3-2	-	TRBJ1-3	CASSPRSSGNTIYF	TGTGCCAGCAGCCCACGGAGCTCTGGAAACACCATATATTTT
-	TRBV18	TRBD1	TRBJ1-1	CASSSQGARVTEAFF	TGTGCCAGCTCATCTCAGGGGGCGCGTGTCACTGAAGCTTTCTTT
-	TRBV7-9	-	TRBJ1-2	CASSLAGGRASYGYTF	TGTGCCAGCAGCTTAGCGGGGGGAAGGGCGAGCTATGGCTACACCTTC
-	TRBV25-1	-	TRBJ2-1	CASSDQGGYNEQFF	TGTGCCAGCAGTGATCAGGGAGGTTACAATGAGCAGTTCTTC
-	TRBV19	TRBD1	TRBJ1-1	CASSISGGSTEAFF	TGTGCCAGTAGTATATCAGGGGGAAGTACTGAAGCTTTCTTT
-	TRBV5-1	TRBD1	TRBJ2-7	CASSLDRGPSYEQYF	TGCGCCAGCAGCTTGGACAGGGGGCCTTCCTACGAGCAGTACTTC
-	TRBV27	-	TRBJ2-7	CASSWRESYEQYF	TGTGCCAGCAGTTGGAGGGAGTCCTACGAGCAGTACTTC
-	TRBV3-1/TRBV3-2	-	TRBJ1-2	CASSPRGENYGYTF	TGTGCCAGCAGTCCCCGAGGCGAAAACTATGGCTACACCTTC
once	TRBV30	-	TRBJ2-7	CAWDRIDEQYF	TGTGCCTGGGACAGGATCGACGAGCAGTACTTC
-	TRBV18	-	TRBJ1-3	CASSPELGNTIYF	TGTGCCAGCTCCCCTGAACTAGGAAACACCATATATTTT
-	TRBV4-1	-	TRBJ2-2	CASSQDKAPGELFF	TGCGCCAGCAGCCAAGATAAGGCGCCCGGGGAGCTGTTTTTT
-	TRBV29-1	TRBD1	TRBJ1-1	CSVADTGTGDLYSEAFF	TGCAGCGTCGCGGATACCGGGACAGGGGACCTCTACAGTGAAGCTTTCTTT
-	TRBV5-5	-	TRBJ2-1	CASSLVRQINEQFF	TGTGCCAGCAGCTTGGTGCGCCAGATCAATGAGCAGTTCTTC
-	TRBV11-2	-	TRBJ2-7	CASSLVRYEQYF	TGTGCCAGCAGCTTAGTCCGATACGAGCAGTACTTC
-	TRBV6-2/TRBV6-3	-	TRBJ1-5	CASSYLQDSNQPQHF	TGTGCCAGCAGTTACTTGCAAGATAGCAATCAGCCCCAGCATTTT
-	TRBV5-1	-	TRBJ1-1	CASSFQPMGRVLEAFF	TGCGCCAGCAGTTTTCAGCCCATGGGCAGGGTCCTTGAAGCTTTCTTT
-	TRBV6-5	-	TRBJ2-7	CASSSPTLSYEQYF	TGTGCCAGCAGTTCGCCCACCCTATCGTACGAGCAGTACTTC
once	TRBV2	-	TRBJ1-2	CASSDDSYGYTF	TGTGCCAGCAGTGACGACAGTTATGGCTACACCTTC
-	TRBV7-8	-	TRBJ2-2	CASSLGRGANTGELFF	TGTGCCAGCAGCTTAGGGAGAGGGGCGAACACCGGGGAGCTGTTTTTT
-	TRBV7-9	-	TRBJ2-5	CASSLARGLQETQYF	TGTGCCAGCAGCTTAGCCAGGGGCCTCCAAGAGACCCAGTACTTC
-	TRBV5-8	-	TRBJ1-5	CASLTAGASNQPQHF	TGTGCCAGCCTAACGGCGGGGGCGAGCAATCAGCCCCAGCATTTT
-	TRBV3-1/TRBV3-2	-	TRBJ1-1	CASSQDGGVLKYTEAFF	TGTGCCAGCAGCCAAGACGGGGGAGTTCTTAAGTACACTGAAGCTTTCTTT
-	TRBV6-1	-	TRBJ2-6	CASHLSGANVLTF	TGTGCCAGCCATCTTTCCGGGGCCAACGTCCTGACTTTC
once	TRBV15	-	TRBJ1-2	CATSRGPGNYGYTF	TGTGCCACCAGCAGAGGCCCGGGAAACTATGGCTACACCTTC
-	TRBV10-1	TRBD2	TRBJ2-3	CASSVQRGQDDTQYF	TGCGCCAGCAGCGTCCAGCGGGGCCAGGATGATACGCAGTATTTT
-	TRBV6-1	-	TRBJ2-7	CASSEVPMTSYEQYF	TGTGCCAGCAGTGAAGTGCCGATGACCTCCTACGAGCAGTACTTC
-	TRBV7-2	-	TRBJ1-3	CASSLGQGYRSGNTIYF	TGTGCCAGCAGCTTAGGTCAGGGTTACCGCTCTGGAAACACCATATATTTT
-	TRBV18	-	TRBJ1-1	CASSPPDRAGLNTEAFF	TGTGCCAGCTCACCGCCCGACCGAGCTGGTCTGAACACTGAAGCTTTCTTT
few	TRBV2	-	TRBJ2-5	CASSAYSPGTQYF	TGTGCCAGCAGTGCGTACTCGCCCGGGACCCAGTACTTC
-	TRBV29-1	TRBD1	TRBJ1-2	CSVEGQGSYGYTF	TGCAGCGTTGAAGGACAGGGGAGCTATGGCTACACCTTC
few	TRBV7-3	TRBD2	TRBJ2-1	CASSLEGLAASYNEQFF	TGTGCCAGCAGCTTGGAGGGACTAGCGGCCTCCTACAATGAGCAGTTCTTC
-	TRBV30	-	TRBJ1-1	CAWSVDAFF	TGTGCCTGGAGTGTAGATGCTTTCTTT
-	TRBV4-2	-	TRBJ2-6	CASSPLRSGANVLTF	TGTGCCAGCAGCCCCCTGCGCTCTGGGGCCAACGTCCTGACTTTC
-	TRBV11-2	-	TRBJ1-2	CASSLGGASYGYTF	TGTGCCAGCAGCTTAGGAGGAGCCTCCTATGGCTACACCTTC
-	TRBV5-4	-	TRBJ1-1	CASSLRGRTEAFF	TGTGCCAGCAGCTTGCGGGGAAGGACTGAAGCTTTCTTT
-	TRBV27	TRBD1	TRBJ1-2	CASHVSGQGANGYTF	TGTGCCAGTCATGTATCAGGTCAGGGGGCGAATGGCTACACCTTC
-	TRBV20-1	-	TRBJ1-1	CSARVKSAF	TGCAGTGCTAGAGTTAAATCTGCTTTT
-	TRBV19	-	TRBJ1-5	CASQAGEYSNQPQHF	TGTGCCAGCCAAGCTGGGGAGTATAGCAATCAGCCCCAGCATTTT
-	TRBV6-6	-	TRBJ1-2	CASRVEGNYGYTF	TGTGCCAGCAGGGTGGAGGGGAACTATGGCTACACCTTC
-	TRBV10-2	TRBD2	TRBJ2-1	CASSELGGSGERPFF	TGCGCCAGCAGTGAGCTTGGGGGTAGCGGGGAGCGACCGTTCTTC
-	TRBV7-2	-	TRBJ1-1	CASSRPTEMNTEAFF	TGTGCCAGCAGTCGACCGACAGAAATGAACACTGAAGCTTTCTTT
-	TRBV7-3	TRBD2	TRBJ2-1	CASSLKAGANNEQFF	TGTGCCAGCAGCTTAAAAGCGGGGGCAAACAATGAGCAGTTCTTC
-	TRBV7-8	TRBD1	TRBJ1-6	CASSLGGTGTTNSPLHF	TGTGCCAGCAGCTTAGGGGGGACAGGCACAACCAATTCACCCCTCCACTTT
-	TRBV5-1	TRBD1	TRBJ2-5	CASGQGGQETQYF	TGCGCCAGTGGACAGGGCGGCCAAGAGACCCAGTACTTC
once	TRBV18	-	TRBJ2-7	CASSPPAGHGFYEQYF	TGTGCCAGCTCACCACCGGCGGGACATGGGTTCTACGAGCAGTACTTC